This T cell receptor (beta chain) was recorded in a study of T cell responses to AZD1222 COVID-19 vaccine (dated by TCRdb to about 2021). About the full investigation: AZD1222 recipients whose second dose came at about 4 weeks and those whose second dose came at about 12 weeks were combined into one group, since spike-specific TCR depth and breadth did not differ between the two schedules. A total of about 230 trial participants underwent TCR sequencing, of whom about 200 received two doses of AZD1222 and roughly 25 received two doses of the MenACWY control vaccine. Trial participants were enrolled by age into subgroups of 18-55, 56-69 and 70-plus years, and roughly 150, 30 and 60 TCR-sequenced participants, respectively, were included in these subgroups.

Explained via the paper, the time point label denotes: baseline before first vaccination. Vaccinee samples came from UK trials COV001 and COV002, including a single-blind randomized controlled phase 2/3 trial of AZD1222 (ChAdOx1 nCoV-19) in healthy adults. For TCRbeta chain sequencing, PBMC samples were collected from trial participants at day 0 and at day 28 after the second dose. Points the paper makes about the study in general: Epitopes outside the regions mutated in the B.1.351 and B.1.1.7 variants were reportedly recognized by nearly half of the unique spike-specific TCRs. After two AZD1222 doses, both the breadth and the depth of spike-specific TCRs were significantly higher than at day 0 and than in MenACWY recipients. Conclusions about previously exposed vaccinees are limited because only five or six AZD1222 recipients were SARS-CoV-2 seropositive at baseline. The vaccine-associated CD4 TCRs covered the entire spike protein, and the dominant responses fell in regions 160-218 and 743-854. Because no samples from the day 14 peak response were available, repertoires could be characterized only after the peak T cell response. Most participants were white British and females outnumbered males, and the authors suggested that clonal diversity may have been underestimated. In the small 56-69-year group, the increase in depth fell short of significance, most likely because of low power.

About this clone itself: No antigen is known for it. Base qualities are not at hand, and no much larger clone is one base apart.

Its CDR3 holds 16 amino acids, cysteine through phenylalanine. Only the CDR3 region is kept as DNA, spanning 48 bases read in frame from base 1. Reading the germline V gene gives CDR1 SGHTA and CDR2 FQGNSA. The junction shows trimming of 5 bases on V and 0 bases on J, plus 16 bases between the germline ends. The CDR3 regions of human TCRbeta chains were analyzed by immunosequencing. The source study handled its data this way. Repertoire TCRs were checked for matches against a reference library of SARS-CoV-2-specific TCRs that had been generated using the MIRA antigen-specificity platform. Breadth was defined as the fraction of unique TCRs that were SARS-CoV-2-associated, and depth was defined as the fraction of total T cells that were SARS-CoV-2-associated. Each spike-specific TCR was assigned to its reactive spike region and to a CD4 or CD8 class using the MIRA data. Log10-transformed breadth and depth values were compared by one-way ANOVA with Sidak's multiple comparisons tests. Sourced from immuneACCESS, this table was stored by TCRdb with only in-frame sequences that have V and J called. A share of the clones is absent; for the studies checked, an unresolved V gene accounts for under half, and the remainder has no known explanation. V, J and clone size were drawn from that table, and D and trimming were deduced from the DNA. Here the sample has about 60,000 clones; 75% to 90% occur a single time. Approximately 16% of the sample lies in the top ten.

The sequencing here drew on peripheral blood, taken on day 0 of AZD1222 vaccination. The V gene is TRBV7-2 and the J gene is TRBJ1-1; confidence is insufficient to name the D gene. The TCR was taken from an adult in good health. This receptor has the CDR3 CASSPQRVTMNTEAFF. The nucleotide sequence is TGTGCCAGCAGCCCACAGAGGGTTACCATGAACACTGAAGCTTTCTTT. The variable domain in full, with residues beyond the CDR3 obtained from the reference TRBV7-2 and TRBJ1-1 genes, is GAGVSQSPSNKVTEKGKDVELRCDPISGHTALYWYRQSLGQGLEFLIYFQGNSAPDKSGLPSDRFSAERTGGSVSTLTIQRTQQEDSAVYLCASSPQRVTMNTEAFFGQGTRLTVV.